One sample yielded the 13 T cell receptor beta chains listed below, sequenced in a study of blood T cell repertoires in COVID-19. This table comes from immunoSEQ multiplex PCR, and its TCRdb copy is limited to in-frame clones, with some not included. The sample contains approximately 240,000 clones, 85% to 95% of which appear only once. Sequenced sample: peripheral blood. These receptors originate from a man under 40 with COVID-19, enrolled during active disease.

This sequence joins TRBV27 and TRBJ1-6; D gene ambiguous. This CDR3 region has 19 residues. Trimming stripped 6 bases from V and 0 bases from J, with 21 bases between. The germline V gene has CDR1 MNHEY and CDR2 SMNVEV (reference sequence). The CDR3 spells CASRSAGVSLSSYNSPLHF. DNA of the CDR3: TGTGCCAGCAGATCCGCCGGGGTCAGCCTTAGCTCCTATAATTCACCCCTCCACTTT.

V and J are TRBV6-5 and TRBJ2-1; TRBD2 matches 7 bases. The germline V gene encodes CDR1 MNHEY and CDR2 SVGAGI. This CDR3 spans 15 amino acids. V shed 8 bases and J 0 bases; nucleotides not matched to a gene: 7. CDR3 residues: CASWREMSSYNEQFF. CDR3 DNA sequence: TGTGCCAGCTGGCGGGAGATGAGCTCCTACAATGAGCAGTTCTTC.

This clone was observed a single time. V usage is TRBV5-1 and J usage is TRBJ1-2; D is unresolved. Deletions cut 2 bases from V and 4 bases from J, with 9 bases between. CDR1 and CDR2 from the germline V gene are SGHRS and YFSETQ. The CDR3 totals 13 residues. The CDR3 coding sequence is TGCGCCAGCAGCTTCGGCGGGAGCTATGGCTACACCTTC. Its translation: CASSFGGSYGYTF.

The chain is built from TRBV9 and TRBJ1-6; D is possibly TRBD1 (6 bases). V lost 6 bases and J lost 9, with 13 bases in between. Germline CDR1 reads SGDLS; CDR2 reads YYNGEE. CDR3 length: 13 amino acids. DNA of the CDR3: TGTGCCAGCACCAGAGGGGGACCTTCACCCCTCCACTTT. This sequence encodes CASTRGGPSPLHF.

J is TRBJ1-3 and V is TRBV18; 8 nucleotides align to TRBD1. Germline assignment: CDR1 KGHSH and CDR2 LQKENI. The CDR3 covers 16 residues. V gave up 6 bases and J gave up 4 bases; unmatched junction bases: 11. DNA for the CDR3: TGTGCCAGCTCGGACAGGGTTCAGGTCTCCGGAAACACCATATATTTT. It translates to CASSDRVQVSGNTIYF. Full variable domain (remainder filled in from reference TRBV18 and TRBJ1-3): NAGVMQNPRHLVRRRGQEARLRCSPMKGHSHVYWYRQLPEEGLKFMVYLQKENIIDESGMPKERFSAEFPKEGPSILRIQQVVRGDSAAYFCASSDRVQVSGNTIYFGEGSWLTVV.

The CDR3, as DNA: TGTGCCAGCAGCTTAAGGCAGCGTAATTCACCCCTCCACTTT. Translating gives CASSLRQRNSPLHF. The gene calls are TRBV7-9 and TRBJ1-6; unclear D gene. Germline CDR1 SEHNR, CDR2 FQNEAQ (reference sequence). Trimming removed 2 bases at V and 6 bases at J, with 8 bases between. This CDR3 has 14 amino acids.

The CDR3 region is CACGTGATEAFF. In DNA form, the CDR3 reads TGTGCCTGTGGGACAGGGGCCACTGAAGCTTTCTTT. The chain employs TRBV30 and TRBJ1-1, with 10 bases matching TRBD1. The J segment lost 4 bases and the V segment lost 6 bases, leaving 2 bases of the junction unmatched. The V gene's germline CDR1 is GTSNPN and CDR2 SVGIG (reference sequence). The CDR3 sequence is 12 residues long.

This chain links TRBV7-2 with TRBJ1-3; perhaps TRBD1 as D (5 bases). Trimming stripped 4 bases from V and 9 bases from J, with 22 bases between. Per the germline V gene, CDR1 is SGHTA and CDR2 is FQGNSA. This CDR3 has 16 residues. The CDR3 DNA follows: TGTGCCAGCAGCTCGACGATGGGGCAGGCCCTATCCACCATATATTTT. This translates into CASSSTMGQALSTIYF.

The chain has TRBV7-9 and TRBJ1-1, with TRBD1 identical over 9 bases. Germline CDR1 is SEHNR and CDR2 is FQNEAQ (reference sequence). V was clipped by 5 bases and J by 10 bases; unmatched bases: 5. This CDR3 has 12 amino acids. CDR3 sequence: CASSREDRGAFF. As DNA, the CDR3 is TGTGCCAGCAGCCGGGAGGACAGGGGAGCTTTCTTT.

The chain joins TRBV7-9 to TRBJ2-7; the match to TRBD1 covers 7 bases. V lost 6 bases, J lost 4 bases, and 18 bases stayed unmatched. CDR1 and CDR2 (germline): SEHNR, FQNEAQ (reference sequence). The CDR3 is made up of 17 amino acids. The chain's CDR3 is CASSPGPGRQGMYEQYF. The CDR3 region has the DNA TGTGCCAGCAGTCCAGGACCGGGACGACAGGGAATGTACGAGCAGTACTTC.

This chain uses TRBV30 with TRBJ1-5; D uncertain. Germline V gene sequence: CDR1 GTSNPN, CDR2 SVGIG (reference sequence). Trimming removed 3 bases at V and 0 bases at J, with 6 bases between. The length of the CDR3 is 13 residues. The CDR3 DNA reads TGTGCCTGGAGCGGTTATAGCAATCAGCCCCAGCATTTT. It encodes CAWSGYSNQPQHF.

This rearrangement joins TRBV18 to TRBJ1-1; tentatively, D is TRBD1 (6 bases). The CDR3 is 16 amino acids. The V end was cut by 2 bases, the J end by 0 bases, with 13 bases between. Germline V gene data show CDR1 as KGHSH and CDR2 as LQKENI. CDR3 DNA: TGTGCCAGCTCACCAAATGGACAGAAAATGAACACTGAAGCTTTCTTT. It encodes CASSPNGQKMNTEAFF.

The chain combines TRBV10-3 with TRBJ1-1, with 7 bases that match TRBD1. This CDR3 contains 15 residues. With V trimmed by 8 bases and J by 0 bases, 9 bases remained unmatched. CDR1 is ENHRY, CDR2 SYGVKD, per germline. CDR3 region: CAIRRTGEVNTEAFF. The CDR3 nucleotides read TGTGCCATCCGGAGGACAGGTGAGGTGAACACTGAAGCTTTCTTT.